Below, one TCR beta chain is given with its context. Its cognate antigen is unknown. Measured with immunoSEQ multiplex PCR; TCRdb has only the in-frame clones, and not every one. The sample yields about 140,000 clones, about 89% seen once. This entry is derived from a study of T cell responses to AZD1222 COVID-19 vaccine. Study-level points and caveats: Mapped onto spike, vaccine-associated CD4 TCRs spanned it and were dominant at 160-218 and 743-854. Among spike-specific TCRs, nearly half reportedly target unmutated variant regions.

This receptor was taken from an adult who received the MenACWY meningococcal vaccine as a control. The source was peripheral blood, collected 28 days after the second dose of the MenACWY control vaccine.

CDR3 sequence: CASSPSVAGQNTGELFF. The DNA for the CDR3 is TGTGCCAGCTCACCATCCGTGGCGGGACAGAACACCGGGGAGCTGTTTTTT. This sequence joins TRBV18 and TRBJ2-2, with D perhaps matching TRBD1 or TRBD2 (6 bases each). The CDR3 spans 17 residues. Trimming stripped 2 bases from V and 1 base from J, with 14 bases between. From germline, CDR1 is KGHSH and CDR2 LQKENI.